Presented here are 17 T cell receptor beta chains from one specimen sequenced in a study of T cells in tuberculosis. Profiled with immunoSEQ multiplex PCR; TCRdb holds only in-frame clones, not every one. The sample contains 25,000 to 35,000 clones, roughly 95% of which appear only once. The sample taken for sequencing was PBMCs. Receptor source: a donor aged 10-29 years with latent tuberculosis or without tuberculosis infection.

This chain joins TRBV27 and TRBJ2-7; 8 bases are shared with TRBD2. In germline, CDR1 is MNHEY, CDR2 SMNVEV (reference sequence). This CDR3 has 14 amino acids. The V gene end was trimmed by 2 bases and the J gene end by 2 bases; junction bases not matched to a gene: 2. The CDR3 loop is CASSLSGGTYEQYF. The CDR3 nucleotides are TGTGCCAGCAGTTTAAGCGGGGGCACCTACGAGCAGTACTTC.

V and J are TRBV5-1 and TRBJ1-5; D might be TRBD1 (5 bases). CDR1 is SGHRS, CDR2 YFSETQ, per germline. The germline V and J ends were trimmed by 2 bases and 7 bases, with 16 bases remaining between them. The CDR3 totals 15 residues. This CDR3 is CASSFITGGSQPQHF. The CDR3 nucleotides are TGCGCCAGCAGCTTTATAACAGGAGGGAGCCAGCCCCAGCATTTT.

CDR3 DNA sequence: TGTGCCAGCAGTTACACAGGGATGGTCTCCGGGGAGCTGTTTTTT. It codes for CASSYTGMVSGELFF. The chain recombines TRBV6-5 with TRBJ2-2; D may be TRBD1 (6 bases). CDR1 is MNHEY and CDR2 is SVGAGI in the germline V gene. The V and J ends lost 2 bases and 6 bases respectively, with 13 bases between them. The CDR3 has 15 amino acids.

V and J are TRBV27 and TRBJ1-2; no clear D. This CDR3 spans 11 amino acids. Per the germline V gene, CDR1 is MNHEY and CDR2 is SMNVEV (reference sequence). V was pared by 8 bases and J by 8 bases, with 12 bases between. The CDR3 loop reads CASAPPRGYTF. In DNA form, the CDR3 reads TGTGCCAGCGCCCCCCCGCGGGGCTACACCTTC.

The chain employs TRBV29-1 and TRBJ1-1; 8 nucleotides agree with TRBD1. Germline V gene lookup returns CDR1 SQVTM and CDR2 ANQGSEA. This CDR3 region has 14 residues. The trim removed 0 bases at V and 5 bases at J, leaving 5 bases unmatched. Written as DNA, the CDR3 is TGCAGCGTTGAAGATACAGGGGGAGGGACTGAAGCTTTCTTT. Translated: CSVEDTGGGTEAFF. The entire variable domain, with the rest obtained from reference TRBV29-1 and TRBJ1-1, is as follows: SAVISQKPSRDICQRGTSLTIQCQVDSQVTMMFWYRQQPGQSLTLIATANQGSEATYESGFVIDKFPISRPNLTFSTLTVSNMSPEDSSIYLCSVEDTGGGTEAFFGQGTRLTVV.

The chain has TRBV9 and TRBJ2-7, with TRBD2 matching 16 bases. V shed 4 bases and J 8 bases; nucleotides not matched to a gene: 12. The CDR3 has 17 residues. Per the germline V gene, CDR1 is SGDLS and CDR2 is YYNGEE. CDR3 sequence (DNA): TGTGCCAGCAGCCCGGGACTAGCGGGGGGGCCCTCTATGAAGCAGTACTTC. It codes for CASSPGLAGGPSMKQYF.

The chain recombines TRBV6-5 with TRBJ2-4; 11 bases are a match to TRBD2. Germline-derived CDR1 and CDR2 are MNHEY and SVGAGI. The CDR3 is made up of 15 amino acids. After removal of 4 bases from V and 7 bases from J, the junction contained 6 bases not matched to a gene. In nucleotides, the CDR3 is TGTGCCAGCAGTTTAGCGGGAGGGCCTGGGAACATTCAGTACTTC. Translation gives CASSLAGGPGNIQYF.

The rearrangement uses TRBV28 and TRBJ2-3; 12 bases match TRBD1. The CDR3 contains 16 residues. CDR1 is MDHEN, CDR2 SYDVKM, per germline. V shed 5 bases and J 0 bases; nucleotides not matched to a gene: 3. The CDR3 is CASSGTGGTSTDTQYF. DNA for the CDR3: TGTGCCAGCAGTGGGACAGGGGGCACTAGCACAGATACGCAGTATTTT.

The gene calls are TRBV2 and TRBJ2-7; 8 bases align to TRBD1. Germline V gene data show CDR1 as SNHLY and CDR2 as FYNNEI. Unmatched junction bases numbered 2, after V lost 6 bases and J lost 4 bases. The CDR3 covers 12 residues. CDR3 region: CASRDRAYEQYF. The CDR3, as DNA: TGTGCCAGCAGGGACAGGGCGTACGAGCAGTACTTC.

The chain employs TRBV2 and TRBJ2-1, with 9 positions matching TRBD2. Germline CDR1 is SNHLY and CDR2 is FYNNEI. CDR3 size: 14 residues. With V trimmed by 6 bases and J by 2 bases, 2 bases remained unmatched. The CDR3 nucleotides read TGTGCCAGCAGCTGGACTAGCGCCTACAATGAGCAGTTCTTC. It translates to CASSWTSAYNEQFF.

The chain couples TRBV11-3 to TRBJ2-7, with D possibly being TRBD2 (6 bases). This CDR3 has 15 amino acids. Trimming left V 5 bases short and J 2 bases short, with 16 bases between. Germline assignment: CDR1 SGHNT and CDR2 YENEEA. The CDR3 DNA sequence: TGTGCCAGCAGCCCCAGAGGTAGCGGAACCTACGAGCAGTACTTC. Protein sequence: CASSPRGSGTYEQYF.

The genes are TRBV9 and TRBJ2-7; 11 bases agree with TRBD1. Germline V gives CDR1 SGDLS, CDR2 YYNGEE. The CDR3 has 15 amino acids. J was trimmed by 5 bases and V by 0 bases; bases with no gene match: 4. The CDR3 reads CASSVDGTGGDEQYF. CDR3 bases: TGTGCCAGCAGCGTAGACGGGACAGGGGGTGACGAGCAGTACTTC. The full variable domain, in which reference TRBV9 and TRBJ2-7 provide the parts outside the CDR3, is DSGVTQTPKHLITATGQRVTLRCSPRSGDLSVYWYQQSLDQGLQFLIQYYNGEERAKGNILERFSAQQFPDLHSELNLSSLELGDSALYFCASSVDGTGGDEQYFGPGTRLTVT.

The chain has TRBV28 and TRBJ1-1; D remains ambiguous. The CDR3 sequence is 15 residues long. The ends were cut back, 4 bases at V and 5 bases at J, with 17 bases in the middle. Germline-derived CDR1 and CDR2 are MDHEN and SYDVKM. The DNA of the CDR3 is TGTGCCAGCAGTTCCCCCCACGGTGGCGGAACTGAAGCTTTCTTT. It is translated as CASSSPHGGGTEAFF.

The J gene is TRBJ2-5, the V gene TRBV7-3; 7 bases line up with TRBD2. The CDR3 extends over 13 amino acids. Germline V gene sequence: CDR1 SGHTA, CDR2 FQGTGA. The CDR3 coding sequence is TGTGCTTCAGGTGCGGCGGGAGAGGAGACCCAGTACTTC. Amino acid sequence: CASGAAGEETQYF.

CDR3 nucleotides: TGTGCCAGCACCCGGTGGGGGGTTGGAAACACCATATATTTT. Amino acid sequence: CASTRWGVGNTIYF. The chain uses TRBV6-6 and TRBJ1-3, with D perhaps matching TRBD1 (5 bases). Germline loops: CDR1 MNHNY, CDR2 SVGAGI (reference sequence). The CDR3 consists of 14 residues. V lost 7 bases and J lost 3, with 13 bases in between.

The CDR3 DNA is TGTGCAAGTCGCATCCGGGACAGGGGCGCTGAAGCTTTCTTT. It translates to CASRIRDRGAEAFF. This chain connects TRBV12-2 to TRBJ1-1; TRBD1 is the table's D call, not checked against the DNA. TRBV12-2 is a documented pseudogene. There are 14 residues in the CDR3.

This chain joins TRBV15 and TRBJ2-1; 8 bases line up with TRBD2. The germline V gene has CDR1 LNHNV and CDR2 YYDKDF (reference sequence). CDR3 size: 14 residues. J gave up 9 bases and V 1 base, and 5 bases lay outside the gene matches. In DNA form, the CDR3 reads TGTGCCACCAGCAGAGGGGGGGCGGGAGGTGAGCAGTTCTTC. It is translated as CATSRGGAGGEQFF. Full variable domain (rest looked up from reference TRBV15 and TRBJ2-1): DAMVIQNPRYQVTQFGKPVTLSCSQTLNHNVMYWYQQKSSQAPKLLFHYYDKDFNNEADTPDNFQSRRPNTSFCFLDIRSPGLGDTAMYLCATSRGGAGGEQFFGPGTRLTVL.